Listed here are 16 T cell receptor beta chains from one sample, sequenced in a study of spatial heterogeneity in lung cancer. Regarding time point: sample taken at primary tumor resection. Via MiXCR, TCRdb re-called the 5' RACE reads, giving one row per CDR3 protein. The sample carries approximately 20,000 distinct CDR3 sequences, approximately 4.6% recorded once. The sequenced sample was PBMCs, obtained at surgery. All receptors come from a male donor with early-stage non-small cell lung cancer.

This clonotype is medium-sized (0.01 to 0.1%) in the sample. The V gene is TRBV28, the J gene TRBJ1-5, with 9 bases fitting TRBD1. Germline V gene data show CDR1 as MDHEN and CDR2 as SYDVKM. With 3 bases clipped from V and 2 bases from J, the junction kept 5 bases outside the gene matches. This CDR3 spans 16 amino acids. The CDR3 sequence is CASSFTGGAGNQPQHF. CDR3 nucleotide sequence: TGTGCCAGCAGTTTTACAGGGGGCGCCGGCAATCAGCCCCAGCATTTT.

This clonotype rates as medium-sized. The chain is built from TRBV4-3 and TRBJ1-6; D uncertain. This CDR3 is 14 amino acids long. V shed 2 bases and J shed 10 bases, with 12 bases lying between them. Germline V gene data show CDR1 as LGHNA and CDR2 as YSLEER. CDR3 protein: CASSQNAGVSPLHF. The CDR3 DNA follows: TGCGCCAGCAGCCAAAATGCCGGGGTCTCACCCCTCCACTTT.

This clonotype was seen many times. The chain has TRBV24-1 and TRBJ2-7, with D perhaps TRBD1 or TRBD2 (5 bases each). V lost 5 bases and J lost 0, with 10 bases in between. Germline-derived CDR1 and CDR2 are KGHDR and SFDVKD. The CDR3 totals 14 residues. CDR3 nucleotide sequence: TGTGCCACCAGTGGGGGGTCCCCCTCCTACGAGCAGTACTTC. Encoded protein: CATSGGSPSYEQYF.

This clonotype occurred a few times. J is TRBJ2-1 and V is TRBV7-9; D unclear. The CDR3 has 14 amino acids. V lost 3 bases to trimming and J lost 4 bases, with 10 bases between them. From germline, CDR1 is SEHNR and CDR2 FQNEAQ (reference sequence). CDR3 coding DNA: TGTGCCAGCAGCTTTTCCAGTGGATACAATGAGCAGTTCTTC. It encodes CASSFSSGYNEQFF.

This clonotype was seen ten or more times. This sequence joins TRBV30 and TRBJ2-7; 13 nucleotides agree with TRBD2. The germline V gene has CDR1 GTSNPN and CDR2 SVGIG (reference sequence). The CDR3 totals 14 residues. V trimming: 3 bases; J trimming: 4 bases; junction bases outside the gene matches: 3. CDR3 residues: CAWRRTSGSYEQYF. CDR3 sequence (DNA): TGTGCCTGGAGAAGGACTAGCGGGAGTTACGAGCAGTACTTC.

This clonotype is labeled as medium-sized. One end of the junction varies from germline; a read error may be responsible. Written as DNA, the CDR3 is TGTGCCAGCAGCCGGACTAGCGGGGGGCCGATACCGGGGTTT. Its translation is CASSRTSGGPIPGF. The chain has TRBV28 and TRBJ2-3; 14 nucleotides agree with TRBD2. The V gene's germline CDR1 is MDHEN and CDR2 SYDVKM. The CDR3 is 14 residues long.

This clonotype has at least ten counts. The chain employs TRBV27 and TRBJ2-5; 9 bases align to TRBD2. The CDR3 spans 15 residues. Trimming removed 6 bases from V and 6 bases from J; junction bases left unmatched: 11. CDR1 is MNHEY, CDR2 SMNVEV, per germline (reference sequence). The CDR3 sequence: CASRTTGTSWKTQYF. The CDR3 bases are TGTGCCAGCAGGACGACCGGGACTAGCTGGAAGACCCAGTACTTC.

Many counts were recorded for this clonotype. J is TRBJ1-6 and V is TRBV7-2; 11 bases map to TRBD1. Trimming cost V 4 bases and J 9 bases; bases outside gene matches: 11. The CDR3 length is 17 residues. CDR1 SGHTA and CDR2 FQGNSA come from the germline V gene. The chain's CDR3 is CASSSPAGGQGGSPLHF. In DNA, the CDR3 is TGTGCCAGCAGCTCACCGGCTGGGGGACAGGGGGGTTCACCCCTCCACTTT.

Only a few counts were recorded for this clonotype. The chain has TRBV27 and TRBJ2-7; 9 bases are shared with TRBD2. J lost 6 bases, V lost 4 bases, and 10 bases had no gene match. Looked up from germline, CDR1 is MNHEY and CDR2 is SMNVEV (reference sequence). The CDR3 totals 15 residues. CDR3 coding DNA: TGTGCCAGCAGTTCAAATAGCGGGGGCGCGGGCGAGCAGTACTTC. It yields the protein CASSSNSGGAGEQYF.

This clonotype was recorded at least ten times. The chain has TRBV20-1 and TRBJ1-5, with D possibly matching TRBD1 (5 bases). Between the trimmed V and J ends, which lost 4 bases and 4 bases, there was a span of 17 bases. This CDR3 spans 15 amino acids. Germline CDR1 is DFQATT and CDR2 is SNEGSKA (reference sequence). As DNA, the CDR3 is TGCAGTGCTATTGACTTGGATAGGGGTAATCAGCCCCAGCATTTT. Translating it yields CSAIDLDRGNQPQHF.

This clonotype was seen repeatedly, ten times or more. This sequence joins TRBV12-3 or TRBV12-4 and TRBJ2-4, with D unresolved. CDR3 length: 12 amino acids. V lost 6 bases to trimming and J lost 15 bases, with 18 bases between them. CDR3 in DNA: TGTGCCAGCAGCACCTCGACTCCCAAGACGTACTTC. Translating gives CASSTSTPKTYF.

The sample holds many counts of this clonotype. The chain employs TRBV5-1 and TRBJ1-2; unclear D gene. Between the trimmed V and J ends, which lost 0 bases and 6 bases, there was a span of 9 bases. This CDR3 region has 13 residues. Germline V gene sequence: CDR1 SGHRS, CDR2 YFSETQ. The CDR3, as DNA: TGCGCCAGCAGCTTGGTAGATGCAAATGGCTACACCTTC. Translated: CASSLVDANGYTF. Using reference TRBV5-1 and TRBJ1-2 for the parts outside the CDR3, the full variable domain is KAGVTQTPRYLIKTRGQQVTLSCSPISGHRSVSWYQQTPGQGLQFLFEYFSETQRNKGNFPGRFSGRQFSNSRSEMNVSTLELGDSALYLCASSLVDANGYTFGSGTRLTVV.

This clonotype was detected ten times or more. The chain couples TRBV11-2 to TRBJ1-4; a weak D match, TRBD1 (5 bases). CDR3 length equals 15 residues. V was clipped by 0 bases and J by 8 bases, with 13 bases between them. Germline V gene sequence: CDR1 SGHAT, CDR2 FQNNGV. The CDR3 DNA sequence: TGTGCCAGCAGCTTAGAACGGGGGTTAGGCGAAAAACTGTTTTTT. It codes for CASSLERGLGEKLFF.

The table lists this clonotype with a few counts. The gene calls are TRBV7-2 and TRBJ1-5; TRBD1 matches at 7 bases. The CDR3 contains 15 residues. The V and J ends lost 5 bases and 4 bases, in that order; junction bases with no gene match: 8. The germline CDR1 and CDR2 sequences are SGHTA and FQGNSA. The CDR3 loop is CASSPEGAANQPQHF. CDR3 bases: TGTGCCAGCAGCCCAGAGGGGGCAGCGAATCAGCCCCAGCATTTT.

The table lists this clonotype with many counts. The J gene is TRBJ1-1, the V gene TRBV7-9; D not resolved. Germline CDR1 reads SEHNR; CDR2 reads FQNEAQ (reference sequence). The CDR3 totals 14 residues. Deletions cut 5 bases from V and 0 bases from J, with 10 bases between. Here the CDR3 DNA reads TGTGCCAGCAGCCCGAGAGTTATGAACACTGAAGCTTTCTTT. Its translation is CASSPRVMNTEAFF.

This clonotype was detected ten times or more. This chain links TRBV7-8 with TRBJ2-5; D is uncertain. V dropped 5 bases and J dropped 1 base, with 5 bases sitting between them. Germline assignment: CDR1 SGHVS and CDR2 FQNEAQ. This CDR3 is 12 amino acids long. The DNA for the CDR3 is TGTGCCAGCAGCCACAGCCAAGAGACCCAGTACTTC. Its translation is CASSHSQETQYF. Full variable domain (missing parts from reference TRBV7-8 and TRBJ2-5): GAGVSQSPRYKVAKRGQDVALRCDPISGHVSLFWYQQALGQGPEFLTYFQNEAQLDKSGLPSDRFFAERPEGSVSTLKIQRTQQEDSAVYLCASSHSQETQYFGPGTRLLVL.